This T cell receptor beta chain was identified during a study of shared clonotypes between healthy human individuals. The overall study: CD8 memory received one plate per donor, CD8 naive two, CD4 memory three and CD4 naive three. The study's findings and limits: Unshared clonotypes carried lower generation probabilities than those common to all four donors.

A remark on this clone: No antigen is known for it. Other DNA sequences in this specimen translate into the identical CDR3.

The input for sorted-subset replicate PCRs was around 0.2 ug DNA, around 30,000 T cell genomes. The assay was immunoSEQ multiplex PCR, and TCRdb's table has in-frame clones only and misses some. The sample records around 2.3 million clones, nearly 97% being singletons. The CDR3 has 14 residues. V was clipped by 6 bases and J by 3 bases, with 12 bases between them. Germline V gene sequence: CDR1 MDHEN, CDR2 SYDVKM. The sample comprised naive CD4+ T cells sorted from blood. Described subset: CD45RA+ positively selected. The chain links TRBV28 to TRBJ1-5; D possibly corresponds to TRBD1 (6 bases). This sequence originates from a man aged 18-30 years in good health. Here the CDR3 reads CASSLGQNNQPQHF. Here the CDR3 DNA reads TGTGCCAGCAGCTTAGGACAGAACAATCAGCCCCAGCATTTT.